Shown below are 29 T cell receptor beta chains from a single sample sequenced in a study of persistence of HIV-infected CD4 T cells. Sequencing used immunoSEQ version 4 in survey mode. Sequencing was performed with immunoSEQ multiplex PCR; in TCRdb, only in-frame clones are kept and a portion is missing. The data hold about 37,000 clones, with about 91% observed a single time. Their antigens remain unidentified. Anti-CD3/anti-CD28 beads served as a nonspecific positive control stimulus. CD4+ T cells upregulating both CD40 ligand and CD69 were sorted as responding cells. This sample comprised CD4+ T cells sorted from PBMCs after roughly 20-hour stimulation, obtained from a patient who received antiretroviral therapy. The receptors shown here come from an adult man with HIV who was CMV-seropositive.

This clone was recorded once. This chain connects TRBV2 to TRBJ2-1, with D possibly TRBD1 on 6 matching bases. Germline-derived CDR1 and CDR2 are SNHLY and FYNNEI. Trimming stripped 8 bases from V and 9 bases from J, with 17 bases between. CDR3 length: 13 residues. CDR3 protein: CASGGPYNGEQFF. CDR3 in DNA: TGTGCCAGCGGGGGCCCCTACAATGGTGAGCAGTTCTTC.

This clone showed up just a few times. The V gene is TRBV6-5, the J gene TRBJ2-7, with 11 bases fitting TRBD1. The germline V gene has CDR1 MNHEY and CDR2 SVGAGI. J was trimmed by 1 base and V by 2 bases; bases with no gene match: 4. The CDR3 totals 16 residues. The CDR3 spells CASSYGGTGGSYEQYF. CDR3 nucleotides: TGTGCCAGCAGTTACGGAGGGACAGGGGGTTCCTACGAGCAGTACTTC.

The V and J genes are TRBV19 and TRBJ1-1; D call uncertain. Trimming pared 1 base from V and 1 base from J, leaving 10 bases between. The germline gives CDR1 LNHDA, CDR2 SQIVND (reference sequence). The length of the CDR3 is 15 residues. CDR3 protein: CASSIVGGWNTEAFF. The CDR3 coding sequence is TGTGCCAGTAGTATAGTGGGTGGTTGGAACACTGAAGCTTTCTTT.

The chain recombines TRBV6-5 with TRBJ1-2; 8 bases match TRBD1. The CDR3 loop spans 13 amino acids. The V gene's germline CDR1 is MNHEY and CDR2 SVGAGI. J gave up 7 bases and V 6 bases, and 7 bases lay outside the gene matches. CDR3 residues: CASSTDRGGGYTF. CDR3 DNA sequence: TGTGCCAGCAGCACAGACAGGGGTGGTGGCTACACCTTC.

The rearrangement links TRBV21-1 to TRBJ2-5. TRBV21-1 constitutes a pseudogene. This CDR3 region has 12 residues. The CDR3 loop is CASSKVGETQYF. In DNA, the CDR3 is TGTGCCAGCAGCAAAGTAGGAGAGACCCAGTACTTC.

Here the CDR3 DNA reads TGTGCCAGCAGCAGGACATCTCCCTACGAGCAGTACTTC. Encoded protein: CASSRTSPYEQYF. The V call is TRBV7-2, the J call TRBJ2-7, with a possible D match to TRBD1 (5 bases). Germline-derived CDR1 and CDR2 are SGHTA and FQGNSA. V lost 5 bases to trimming and J lost 2 bases, with 10 bases between them. This CDR3 spans 13 amino acids.

The chain combines TRBV18 with TRBJ2-7; D perhaps matches TRBD1 (5 bases). V was trimmed by 3 bases and J by 0 bases, leaving 12 bases between them. Germline lookup yields CDR1 KGHSH and CDR2 LQKENI. CDR3 length equals 15 residues. CDR3 sequence: CASSPFSGLSYEQYF. The CDR3 DNA follows: TGTGCCAGCTCACCGTTTTCAGGGCTCTCCTACGAGCAGTACTTC.

The CDR3 here is CASSRRDPGVSPLHF. CDR3 bases: TGTGCCAGCAGCCGCCGGGACCCAGGGGTTTCACCCCTCCACTTT. The chain joins TRBV6-5 to TRBJ1-6; D perhaps matches TRBD1 (6 bases). The CDR3 length is 15 residues. Germline CDR1 is MNHEY and CDR2 is SVGAGI. V lost 6 bases, J lost 9 bases, and 18 bases lay in between.

This clone was counted between two and nine times. The CDR3 DNA reads TGTGCCAGCAGCGACGGGAATAGCAATCAGCCCCAGCATTTT. It translates to CASSDGNSNQPQHF. The gene calls are TRBV3-1 (or the pseudogene TRBV3-2) and TRBJ1-5, with D uncertain. Germline-derived CDR1 and CDR2 are LGHDT and YNNKEL (reference sequence). The CDR3 extends over 14 amino acids. V was clipped by 5 bases and J by 0 bases, with 8 bases between them.

The rearrangement joins TRBV1 to TRBJ2-7; the table's D call of TRBD1 was not tested on the DNA. TRBV1 is classified as a pseudogene. This CDR3 region has 16 residues. The CDR3 region is CTSRRPPVGAIYEQYF. The DNA for the CDR3 is TGCACCAGCAGACGTCCCCCTGTGGGGGCAATCTACGAGCAGTACTTC.

The chain has TRBV7-8 and TRBJ2-1; D not certain. Germline lookup yields CDR1 SGHVS and CDR2 FQNEAQ. V was clipped by 5 bases and J by 2 bases, with 7 bases between them. The CDR3 is 13 residues long. CDR3 sequence (DNA): TGTGCCAGCAGCCTACGGACCTACAATGAGCAGTTCTTC. Protein: CASSLRTYNEQFF.

Points on this clone: Other nucleotide sequences from this sample produce the same CDR3. The chain combines TRBV5-4 with TRBJ2-2; maybe TRBD1 (5 bases). CDR3 length: 14 amino acids. Germline V gives CDR1 SGHNT, CDR2 YYREEE (reference sequence). With 2 bases removed from V and 2 bases from J, the gap between germline ends came to 7 bases. The CDR3 loop is CASSFQGNTGELFF. The CDR3 coding sequence is TGTGCCAGCAGCTTCCAGGGTAACACCGGGGAGCTGTTTTTT.

The chain joins TRBV4-3 to TRBJ1-1; D is unresolved. The CDR3 consists of 16 residues. CDR1 is LGHNA and CDR2 is YSLEER in the germline V gene. V gave up 4 bases and J gave up 0 bases, with 15 bases separating them. This chain's CDR3 is CASSRSTGSLNTEAFF. The DNA of the CDR3 is TGCGCCAGCAGCCGATCAACGGGCAGCCTGAACACTGAAGCTTTCTTT.

Only one count was recorded for this clone. J is TRBJ2-7 and V is TRBV27, with a possible D match to TRBD1 (5 bases). Between the trimmed V and J ends, which lost 2 bases and 0 bases, there was a span of 8 bases. Germline V gene data show CDR1 as MNHEY and CDR2 as SMNVEV (reference sequence). The CDR3 length is 14 residues. CDR3 sequence: CASSLQGNSYEQYF. CDR3 nucleotide sequence: TGTGCCAGCAGTTTACAGGGCAACTCCTACGAGCAGTACTTC.

This chain joins TRBV5-4 and TRBJ1-1; weak D call: TRBD1 (6 bases). V lost 9 bases and J 6 bases, leaving 21 bases between the germline ends. Per the germline V gene, CDR1 is SGHNT and CDR2 is YYREEE (reference sequence). The length of the CDR3 is 14 residues. The CDR3 sequence: CATNVGGGSPEAFF. The CDR3 DNA is TGTGCCACAAACGTGGGAGGGGGTAGTCCTGAAGCTTTCTTT. The whole variable domain, remainder taken from reference TRBV5-4 and TRBJ1-1, is ETGVTQSPTHLIKTRGQQVTLRCSSQSGHNTVSWYQQALGQGPQFIFQYYREEENGRGNFPPRFSGLQFPNYSSELNVNALELDDSALYLCATNVGGGSPEAFFGQGTRLTVV.

In this sample, this clone turned up a few times. The rearrangement links TRBV19 to TRBJ2-7; 9 bases agree with TRBD1. Trimming cost V 4 bases and J 2 bases; bases outside gene matches: 12. There are 17 residues in the CDR3. CDR1 and CDR2 from the germline V gene are LNHDA and SQIVND (reference sequence). This CDR3 is CASSKFTGGGGPYEQYF. In DNA form, the CDR3 reads TGTGCCAGTAGTAAATTCACAGGGGGCGGAGGGCCCTACGAGCAGTACTTC.

The chain links TRBV14 to TRBJ1-1, with 7 nucleotides matching TRBD1. The V segment lost 5 bases and the J segment 5 bases; nucleotides outside the gene matches: 5. CDR3 length equals 13 residues. Germline CDR1 and CDR2: SGHDN and FVKESK. The CDR3 nucleotides are TGTGCCAGCAGCGGTTCAGGGGGGACTGAAGCTTTCTTT. Encoded protein: CASSGSGGTEAFF.

This sequence joins TRBV4-1 and TRBJ2-2; 9 bases are shared with TRBD1. Germline V gene sequence: CDR1 MGHRA, CDR2 YSYEKL. This CDR3 contains 17 residues. After removal of 4 bases from V and 0 bases from J, the junction contained 6 bases not matched to a gene. CDR3 DNA sequence: TGCGCCAGCAGCCCGGGACAGGGAAGTGCGAACACCGGGGAGCTGTTTTTT. Protein sequence: CASSPGQGSANTGELFF.

The chain has TRBV5-1 and TRBJ1-1; 10 nucleotides line up with TRBD1. V lost 3 bases, J lost 4 bases, and 9 bases stayed unmatched. CDR1 is SGHRS, CDR2 YFSETQ, per germline. The length of the CDR3 is 16 residues. CDR3 DNA sequence: TGCGCCAGCAGCTCCGGGACAGGGGACGTAAGCACTGAAGCTTTCTTT. Protein product: CASSSGTGDVSTEAFF.

The V call is TRBV2, the J call TRBJ1-5; D uncertain. The CDR3 sequence is 13 residues long. Trimming cost V 8 bases and J 1 base, with 9 bases left between them. Germline assignment: CDR1 SNHLY and CDR2 FYNNEI. CDR3 in DNA: TGTGCCAGCGGTCAGGAGAGCAATCAGCCCCAGCATTTT. It is translated as CASGQESNQPQHF.

The chain employs TRBV2 and TRBJ1-2, with D tentatively TRBD1 (5 bases). V was clipped by 2 bases and J by 8 bases, with 15 bases between them. Germline CDR1 and CDR2: SNHLY and FYNNEI. The CDR3 length is 14 residues. Here the CDR3 reads CASSEWQGMEGYTF. CDR3 sequence (DNA): TGTGCCAGCAGTGAATGGCAGGGAATGGAGGGCTACACCTTC. The full variable domain, with the rest looked up from reference TRBV2 and TRBJ1-2, is EPEVTQTPSHQVTQMGQEVILRCVPISNHLYFYWYRQILGQKVEFLVSFYNNEISEKSEIFDDQFSVERPDGSNFTLKIRSTKLEDSAMYFCASSEWQGMEGYTFGSGTRLTVV.

The V call is TRBV7-2, the J call TRBJ1-1; D is perhaps TRBD1 (5 bases). The V and J ends lost 4 bases and 0 bases respectively, with 15 bases between them. The CDR3 runs 16 residues. CDR1 is SGHTA, CDR2 FQGNSA, per germline. Written as DNA, the CDR3 is TGTGCCAGCAGCTCTTTTTCGACAGAAGTGAACACTGAAGCTTTCTTT. Translated: CASSSFSTEVNTEAFF.

This clone was seen once. The V gene is TRBV19, the J gene TRBJ2-5; no clear D gene. Germline V gene sequence: CDR1 LNHDA, CDR2 SQIVND (reference sequence). The CDR3 extends over 11 amino acids. The V and J ends lost 4 bases and 5 bases respectively, with 5 bases between them. This CDR3 is CASSRWETQYF. The CDR3 coding sequence is TGTGCCAGTAGTAGATGGGAGACCCAGTACTTC.

The CDR3 here is CATSDSSGTVGTGELFF. DNA for the CDR3: TGTGCCACCAGTGATTCATCCGGGACAGTAGGAACCGGGGAGCTGTTTTTT. The rearrangement links TRBV24-1 to TRBJ2-2; 7 nucleotides align to TRBD1. CDR3 length: 17 amino acids. Germline values: CDR1 KGHDR, CDR2 SFDVKD. V gave up 2 bases and J gave up 5 bases; unmatched junction bases: 10.

This chain links TRBV6-5 with TRBJ2-1; D is unresolved. There are 11 residues in the CDR3. Germline V CDR1 and CDR2: MNHEY, SVGAGI. V shed 5 bases and J shed 10 bases, with 9 bases lying between them. The CDR3 here is CASSRDEEQFF. The CDR3 nucleotides read TGTGCCAGCAGTCGTGACGAGGAGCAGTTCTTC.

The chain has TRBV5-1 and TRBJ1-1, with D unclear. The CDR3 runs 13 residues. V was clipped by 4 bases and J by 5 bases, with 12 bases between them. Germline V lookup: CDR1 SGHRS, CDR2 YFSETQ. In nucleotides, the CDR3 is TGCGCCAGCAGCCTCGGCGGACGGACTGAAGCTTTCTTT. Residues: CASSLGGRTEAFF.

The chain is built from TRBV11-3 and TRBJ2-3, with a tentative D call TRBD2 (6 bases). Per germline, CDR1 SGHNT and CDR2 YENEEA. The CDR3 covers 14 residues. Trimming cost V 1 base and J 5 bases, with 10 bases left between them. CDR3 bases: TGTGCCAGCAGCTTAGGGGGAGGCAGAGATACGCAGTATTTT. Translating it yields CASSLGGGRDTQYF.

This clone was recorded once. The V and J genes are TRBV27 and TRBJ2-5; TRBD1 matches 10 bases. CDR3 length: 15 amino acids. J lost 1 base, V lost 5 bases, and 4 bases had no gene match. The germline gives CDR1 MNHEY, CDR2 SMNVEV (reference sequence). CDR3 sequence reads: CASSLRDRGQETQYF. As DNA, the CDR3 is TGTGCCAGCAGTCTCCGGGACAGGGGCCAAGAGACCCAGTACTTC.

The genes are TRBV19 and TRBJ1-2; D call uncertain. Between the trimmed V and J ends, which lost 8 bases and 2 bases, there was a span of 12 bases. The CDR3 is 13 amino acids. The germline V gene encodes CDR1 LNHDA and CDR2 SQIVND (reference sequence). CDR3 amino acids: CASALVGNYGYTF. The CDR3 bases are TGTGCCAGTGCACTTGTGGGAAACTATGGCTACACCTTC. The full variable domain, in which reference TRBV19 and TRBJ1-2 provide the parts outside the CDR3, is DGGITQSPKYLFRKEGQNVTLSCEQNLNHDAMYWYRQDPGQGLRLIYYSQIVNDFQKGDIAEGYSVSREKKESFPLTVTSAQKNPTAFYLCASALVGNYGYTFGSGTRLTVV.